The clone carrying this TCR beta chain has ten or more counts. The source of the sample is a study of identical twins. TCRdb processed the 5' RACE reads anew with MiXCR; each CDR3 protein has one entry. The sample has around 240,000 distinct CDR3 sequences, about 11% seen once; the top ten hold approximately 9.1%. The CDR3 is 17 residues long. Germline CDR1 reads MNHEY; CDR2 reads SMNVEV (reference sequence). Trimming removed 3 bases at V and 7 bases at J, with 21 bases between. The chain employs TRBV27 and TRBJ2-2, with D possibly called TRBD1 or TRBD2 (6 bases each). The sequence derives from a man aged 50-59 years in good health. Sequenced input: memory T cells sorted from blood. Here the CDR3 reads CASSFGGRTSTRGELFF. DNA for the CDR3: TGTGCCAGCAGTTTTGGGGGGCGGACATCGACACGCGGGGAGCTGTTTTTT.